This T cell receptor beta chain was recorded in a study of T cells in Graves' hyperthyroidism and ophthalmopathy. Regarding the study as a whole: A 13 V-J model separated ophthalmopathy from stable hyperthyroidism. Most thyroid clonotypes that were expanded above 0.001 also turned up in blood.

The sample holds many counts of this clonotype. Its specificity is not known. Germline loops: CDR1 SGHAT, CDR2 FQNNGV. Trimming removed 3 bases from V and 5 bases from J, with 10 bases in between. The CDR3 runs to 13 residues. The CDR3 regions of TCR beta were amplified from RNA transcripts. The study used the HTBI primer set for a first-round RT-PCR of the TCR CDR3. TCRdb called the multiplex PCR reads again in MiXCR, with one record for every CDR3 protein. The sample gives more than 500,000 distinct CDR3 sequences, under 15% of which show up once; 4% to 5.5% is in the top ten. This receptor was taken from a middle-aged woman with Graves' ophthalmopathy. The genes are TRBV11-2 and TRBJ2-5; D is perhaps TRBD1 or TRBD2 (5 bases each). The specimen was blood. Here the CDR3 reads CASSLRGSETQYF. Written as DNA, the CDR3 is TGTGCCAGCAGCTTGAGGGGATCGGAGACCCAGTACTTC.